The 7 T cell receptor beta chains below all came from one sample that was sequenced in a study of vaccination and CD4 T cells after COVID-19. Treatment of the sample: approximately nine-day PBMC culture with coronavirus spike peptide pools or control peptides (ViraFEST assay). Sequencing of cultured CD4+ T cell DNA used the Oncomine TCR Beta short-read assay. TCRdb passed the PCR reads through MiXCR, listing each CDR3 protein once. Counted here are about 13,000 distinct CDR3 sequences, about 51% occurring once; the ten biggest clones make up roughly a sixth. Antigens for these TCRs are unknown. Specimen: CD4+ T cells from blood, cultured in vitro. These receptors were collected from a human donor who had recovered from COVID-19.

The chain recombines TRBV24-1 with TRBJ2-3; D not certain. The CDR3 is 13 amino acids. Germline V gene lookup returns CDR1 KGHDR and CDR2 SFDVKD. V lost 1 base, J lost 4 bases, and 5 bases lay in between. This chain's CDR3 is CATSDFLSDTQYF. CDR3 nucleotides: TGTGCCACCAGTGATTTTTTATCAGATACGCAGTATTTT.

The V and J genes are TRBV6-5 and TRBJ2-5; a possible D gene is TRBD1 (6 bases). Germline CDR1 MNHEY, CDR2 SVGAGI. Trimming shortened V by 4 bases and J by 2 bases, and 11 bases separated the two germline ends. The CDR3 runs to 14 residues. CDR3 residues: CASSLIDRQETQYF. The CDR3 nucleotides read TGTGCCAGCAGTTTAATCGACAGGCAAGAGACCCAGTACTTC.

The rearrangement links TRBV20-1 to TRBJ2-7, with a possible D match to TRBD1 (5 bases). V was clipped by 2 bases and J by 7 bases, with 15 bases between them. CDR1 is DFQATT, CDR2 SNEGSKA, per germline (reference sequence). The CDR3 sequence is 13 residues long. In DNA, the CDR3 is TGCAGTGCTAGAAGAGGCAGGGAATTTGAGCAGTACTTC. Residues: CSARRGREFEQYF.

This clonotype came up a few times. The J gene is TRBJ2-2, the V gene TRBV7-2; the D is unclear. Germline assignment: CDR1 SGHTA and CDR2 FQGNSA. This CDR3 is 14 amino acids long. Trimming cost V 5 bases and J 0 bases, with 7 bases left between them. CDR3 sequence reads: CASSVGSNTGELFF. CDR3 sequence (DNA): TGTGCCAGCAGCGTTGGATCGAACACCGGGGAGCTGTTTTTT.

The chain joins TRBV27 to TRBJ1-1; TRBD1 might be the D (5 bases). CDR1 and CDR2 from the germline V gene are MNHEY and SMNVEV (reference sequence). Trimming removed 3 bases from V and 3 bases from J, with 14 bases in between. The CDR3 is 15 residues long. The CDR3 DNA sequence: TGTGCCAGCAGTTTGGGGCGCCCTGGGTACACTGAAGCTTTCTTT. This codes for CASSLGRPGYTEAFF.

The CDR3 loop reads CASSHQTGWEVGYTF. CDR3 coding DNA: TGTGCCAGCAGTCATCAGACAGGGTGGGAGGTCGGCTACACCTTC. The chain has TRBV28 and TRBJ1-2; 7 bases are a match to TRBD1. The CDR3 is 15 residues long. CDR1 is MDHEN and CDR2 is SYDVKM in the germline V gene. Germline trimming cut 5 bases from V and 8 bases from J; bases unmatched to any gene: 14.

This clonotype was picked up a small number of times. J is TRBJ2-3 and V is TRBV10-3; tentative D call: TRBD2 (6 bases). The CDR3 has 16 amino acids. The germline V and J ends were trimmed by 8 bases and 1 base, with 19 bases remaining between them. The germline CDR1 and CDR2 sequences are ENHRY and SYGVKD. As DNA, the CDR3 is TGTGCCATCTCGGACGTGTCGGGGGACGGCACAGATACGCAGTATTTT. Its translation: CAISDVSGDGTDTQYF.